The rows below give T cell receptor beta chains drawn from one sample of a study of technical replicates of blood from a few donors. Data came from immunoSEQ multiplex PCR; TCRdb stores just in-frame clones and leaves some out. This table holds tens of thousands of clones, over 80% found once. The sequenced sample was T cells isolated from PBMCs. The receptors were gathered from a human donor in good health. The CDR3 runs from the conserved cysteine through the conserved F or W. D genes are given only for firm matches. Clone size, where shown, is once, few, many, or a class for clones that have expanded.

clone_size d_call cdr3_length j_call v_call cdr3_aa cdr3_nt
once TRBD1 16 TRBJ1-4 TRBV5-1 CASSLDPQGVNEKLFF TGCGCCAGCAGCTTGGACCCGCAGGGGGTTAATGAAAAACTGTTTTTT
. TRBD2 15 TRBJ2-7 TRBV27 CASSASSGMVREQYF TGTGCCAGCAGTGCTAGTAGCGGGATGGTACGTGAGCAGTACTTC
. TRBD1 15 TRBJ2-7 TRBV6-5 CASSQGTGSSYEQYF TGTGCCAGCAGCCAAGGGACAGGGAGCTCCTACGAGCAGTACTTC
. . 14 TRBJ2-3 TRBV11-3 CASSPGTAGDTQYF TGTGCCAGCAGCCCCGGGACAGCGGGAGATACGCAGTATTTT
. . 13 TRBJ2-1 TRBV7-2 CASSLRGDNEQFF TGTGCCAGCAGCCTCCGAGGCGACAATGAGCAGTTCTTC
. TRBD1 15 TRBJ1-4 TRBV10-1 CASSNHRGDNEKLFF TGCGCCAGCAGTAACCACAGGGGCGATAATGAAAAACTGTTTTTT
. . 15 TRBJ2-3 TRBV29-1 CSVFIADTSTDTQYF TGCAGCGTTTTCATAGCGGACACTAGCACAGATACGCAGTATTTT
. . 17 TRBJ2-1 TRBV28 CASSIVGVRSTYNEQFF TGTGCCAGCAGTATTGTTGGAGTGAGGTCTACCTACAATGAGCAGTTCTTC
. . 15 TRBJ1-1 TRBV6-5 CASIIIRGADTEAFF TGTGCCAGCATAATAATCCGGGGGGCGGACACTGAAGCTTTCTTT
. TRBD2 14 TRBJ2-1 TRBV9 CASSPAGGNNEQFF TGTGCCAGCAGCCCCGCCGGGGGGAACAATGAGCAGTTCTTC
. TRBD2 16 TRBJ2-7 TRBV5-4 CASSGVLAGGSYEQYF TGTGCCAGCAGCGGCGTTCTAGCGGGAGGGTCCTACGAGCAGTACTTC
. . 12 TRBJ1-1 TRBV5-4 CASSLERGEAFF TGTGCCAGCAGCTTGGAGCGGGGGGAAGCTTTCTTT
. TRBD2 14 TRBJ2-7 TRBV5-5 CASSRREGTYEQYF TGTGCCAGCAGCCGGCGGGAGGGGACCTACGAGCAGTACTTC
. TRBD2 15 TRBJ2-5 TRBV19 CASSIYTSGGLTQYF TGTGCCAGTAGTATTTATACTAGCGGGGGGCTGACCCAGTACTTC
once . 10 TRBJ1-2 TRBV21-1 CATVGGDYTF TGTGCCACCGTAGGGGGGGACTACACCTTC
. . 14 TRBJ2-7 TRBV9 CASSVGIQAYEQYF TGTGCCAGCAGCGTAGGTATCCAGGCATACGAGCAGTACTTC
. TRBD2 15 TRBJ2-3 TRBV6-5 CASSPAGGASDTQYF TGTGCCAGCAGCCCCGCCGGGGGGGCCTCAGATACGCAGTATTTT
. TRBD2 16 TRBJ2-2 TRBV11-2 CASSLDPGVAGGELFF TGTGCCAGCAGCTTAGATCCTGGGGTAGCGGGCGGGGAGCTGTTTTTT
. TRBD1 16 TRBJ1-4 TRBV5-1 CASSLTGTGWDEKLFF TGCGCCAGCAGCCTGACCGGGACAGGATGGGATGAAAAACTGTTTTTT
. TRBD2 13 TRBJ2-7 TRBV28 CASTSGISYEQYF TGTGCCAGCACCAGCGGGATCTCCTACGAGCAGTACTTC
. TRBD1 14 TRBJ1-5 TRBV6-6 CASTLEDRGPPQHF TGTGCCAGCACCCTTGAGGACAGGGGGCCGCCCCAGCATTTT
. TRBD2 15 TRBJ2-1 TRBV2 CASSHSGGVDNEQFF TGTGCCAGCAGTCATAGCGGGGGGGTGGACAATGAGCAGTTCTTC
once . 15 TRBJ2-3 TRBV19 CASSQNGGGTDTQYF TGTGCCAGTAGCCAAAATGGAGGGGGCACAGATACGCAGTATTTT
. TRBD1 15 TRBJ1-2 TRBV11-2 CASSQDRGRVRGYTF TGTGCCAGCAGCCAGGACAGGGGCCGCGTTCGGGGCTACACCTTC
. TRBD1 13 TRBJ1-2 TRBV11-3 CASSSGQDYGYTF TGTGCCAGCAGTTCGGGACAGGACTATGGCTACACCTTC
. . 13 TRBJ2-4 TRBV28 CASTLKPKNIQYF TGTGCCAGCACCCTGAAGCCCAAAAACATTCAGTACTTC
. . 15 TRBJ1-2 TRBV5-1 CASSLADSGFYGYTF TGCGCCAGCAGCTTGGCTGACAGTGGGTTCTATGGCTACACCTTC
. . 12 TRBJ2-1 TRBV4-1 CASRVSSDEQFF TGCGCCAGCAGAGTGTCTAGCGATGAGCAGTTCTTC
. TRBD2 17 TRBJ2-3 TRBV7-3 CASSLTNLAGNTDTQYF TGTGCCAGCAGCTTAACGAACCTAGCGGGAAACACAGATACGCAGTATTTT
. . 13 TRBJ2-1 TRBV9 CASSVEWENEQFF TGTGCCAGCAGCGTAGAGTGGGAGAATGAGCAGTTCTTC
. . 15 TRBJ2-2 TRBV10-2 CASSEGGAGTGELFF TGCGCCAGCAGTGAGGGAGGGGCTGGCACCGGGGAGCTGTTTTTT
. . 16 TRBJ1-4 TRBV28 CASSPLDTPTNEKLFF TGTGCCAGCAGCCCCCTCGACACCCCAACTAATGAAAAACTGTTTTTT
. . 15 TRBJ2-1 TRBV6-1 CASSDTIQTYNEQFF TGTGCCAGCAGTGATACCATACAAACCTACAATGAGCAGTTCTTC
. . 15 TRBJ1-1 TRBV18 CASSPGGGANTEAFF TGTGCCAGCTCACCGGGAGGCGGGGCGAACACTGAAGCTTTCTTT
. TRBD2 16 TRBJ2-3 TRBV13 CASSWGTSGAGDTQYF TGTGCCAGCAGCTGGGGGACTAGCGGGGCCGGGGATACGCAGTATTTT
few TRBD1 12 TRBJ2-5 TRBV2 CASTGTGETQYF TGTGCCAGCACCGGGACAGGGGAGACCCAGTACTTC
. . 15 TRBJ2-3 TRBV9 CASSVRQQNTDTQYF TGTGCCAGCAGCGTTCGACAGCAAAACACAGATACGCAGTATTTT
. TRBD1 15 TRBJ1-4 TRBV5-1 CASSLQEAGGGKLFF TGCGCCAGCAGCTTGCAGGAGGCAGGGGGAGGAAAACTGTTTTTT
. . 13 TRBJ2-6 TRBV14 CASSPRGANVLTF TGTGCCAGCAGCCCGAGGGGGGCCAACGTCCTGACTTTC
. TRBD1 14 TRBJ2-5 TRBV7-8 CASSPDRVQETQYF TGTGCCAGCAGCCCTGACAGGGTTCAAGAGACCCAGTACTTC
few . 14 TRBJ1-1 TRBV11-2 CASSLLGRPTEAFF TGTGCCAGCAGCTTGCTGGGCAGGCCCACAGAGGCTTTCTTT
. TRBD1 15 TRBJ2-2 TRBV5-4 CASSRPGQGTGELFF TGTGCCAGCAGCCGCCCGGGACAGGGCACCGGGGAGCTGTTTTTT